A selection of T cell receptor beta chains follows, all from one sample in a study of early T cells in non-severe SARS-CoV-2 infection. In TCRdb, the 5' RACE reads were re-called with MiXCR into one record per CDR3 protein. Seen here are about 70,000 distinct CDR3 sequences, roughly 15% observed once, and the top ten hold 3.5% to 5%. The sample here was whole blood, taken at baseline. Receptor source: an adult who was a healthcare worker with PCR-confirmed SARS-CoV-2 infection or an uninfected control (not recorded which). Both conserved end residues are trimmed from each CDR3. Size is stated for part of the rows, as once, few or many counts, or as a class when the clone is expanded.

TRBJ2-2 | TRBV28 | many | ASSSPWGAATGELF
TRBJ2-7 | TRBV29-1 | few | SAGSSYEQY
TRBJ2-3 | TRBV29-1 | many | SVVSSGDTQY
TRBJ2-3 | TRBV19 | NA | ATRQGWSTDTQY
TRBJ2-6 | TRBV12-3/TRBV12-4 | few | ASSLKGSGANVLT
TRBJ2-1 | TRBV12-3/TRBV12-4 | few | ASSLSLNSNEQF
TRBJ2-5 | TRBV7-7 | NA | ASSPRTSGRIQY
TRBJ2-7 | TRBV20-1 | few | SASGSGGSYEQY
TRBJ1-3 | TRBV6-5 | NA | ASSLTTGSSGNTIY
TRBJ2-5 | TRBV20-1 | NA | SARHPSGRPQETQY
TRBJ2-2 | TRBV7-3 | NA | ASSSTGNPTGELF
TRBJ2-7 | TRBV7-6 | few | ASSLRLAGHEQY
TRBJ2-3 | TRBV12-3/TRBV12-4 | NA | ASSGQGTGYPSTDTQY
TRBJ2-7 | TRBV5-6 | NA | ASSPTGQGLRTYEQY
TRBJ1-6 | TRBV3-1 | few | ASSQAYGHNSPLH
TRBJ2-7 | TRBV28 | many | ASSHTSGIYEQY
TRBJ2-1 | TRBV18 | NA | ASSPQRGHNEQF
TRBJ2-7 | TRBV5-6 | once | ASSLGRGNEQY
TRBJ2-6 | TRBV4-1 | NA | ASSHSLDTTSAGANVLT
TRBJ2-3 | TRBV19 | many | ASSIRQGTDTQY
TRBJ2-1 | TRBV29-1 | many | SVEDPDGYNEQF
TRBJ2-7 | TRBV9 | few | ASSPSPSAPSSYEQY
TRBJ2-1 | TRBV6-4 | many | ASSASSYNEQF
TRBJ2-1 | TRBV4-1 | few | TSSGQGRGNNEQF
TRBJ2-5 | TRBV18 | NA | ASSPQGRETQY
TRBJ2-3 | TRBV7-3 | NA | ASSLFVNEGDTQY
TRBJ2-2 | TRBV6-1 | NA | ASSAPHRERTGELF
TRBJ1-3 | TRBV27 | NA | ASKAGLSSGNTIY
TRBJ2-1 | TRBV24-1 | NA | ATSDLQGGEQF
TRBJ2-5 | TRBV7-3 | NA | ASSLRGTGQETQY
TRBJ2-5 | TRBV18 | NA | ASSPPAQETQY
TRBJ2-7 | TRBV20-1 | many | SARDWGIAGEYEQY
TRBJ2-2 | TRBV6-2/TRBV6-3 | few | ASSTTWVTGELF
TRBJ1-5 | TRBV2 | few | ASSEATNTAADQPQH
TRBJ2-7 | TRBV29-1 | many | SVEALGTGGYYEQY
TRBJ2-2 | TRBV12-3/TRBV12-4 | NA | ASSPGRLSNTGELF
TRBJ2-7 | TRBV28 | many | ASSQTSGGSYEQY
TRBJ1-2 | TRBV6-5 | once | ASSSPRDYSYT
TRBJ2-3 | TRBV10-1 | NA | ASSEWGQLRLAGRIKSTDTQY
TRBJ2-3 | TRBV7-2 | NA | ASSPLTSLTDTQY
TRBJ2-2 | TRBV27 | NA | ASSLLGRAGGTGELF
TRBJ1-2 | TRBV9 | medium-sized | ASSPGQLGDGYT
TRBJ2-7 | TRBV20-1 | NA | SAHTLVSYEQY
TRBJ1-2 | TRBV6-1 | NA | AISLNRVGGYT
TRBJ1-1 | TRBV12-3/TRBV12-4 | NA | ASRGTGGNTEAF
TRBJ2-7 | TRBV7-9 | many | ASSSTSGSGEQY
TRBJ1-3 | TRBV30 | NA | AWDTGSDTIY
TRBJ1-1 | TRBV4-1 | NA | ASSLGGQGATEAF
TRBJ1-2 | TRBV9 | few | ASSGETSNYGYT
TRBJ2-7 | TRBV20-1 | many | SASIRRGAYEQY
TRBJ2-1 | TRBV7-3 | NA | ASTSGSSVNEQF
TRBJ1-1 | TRBV20-1 | many | SAQNDGQGSGTEAF
TRBJ1-2 | TRBV11-1 | once | ASSLREEDGYT
TRBJ2-3 | TRBV7-9 | many | ASSHGQAATDTQY
TRBJ1-5 | TRBV7-4 | NA | ASSLWVVGDQPQH